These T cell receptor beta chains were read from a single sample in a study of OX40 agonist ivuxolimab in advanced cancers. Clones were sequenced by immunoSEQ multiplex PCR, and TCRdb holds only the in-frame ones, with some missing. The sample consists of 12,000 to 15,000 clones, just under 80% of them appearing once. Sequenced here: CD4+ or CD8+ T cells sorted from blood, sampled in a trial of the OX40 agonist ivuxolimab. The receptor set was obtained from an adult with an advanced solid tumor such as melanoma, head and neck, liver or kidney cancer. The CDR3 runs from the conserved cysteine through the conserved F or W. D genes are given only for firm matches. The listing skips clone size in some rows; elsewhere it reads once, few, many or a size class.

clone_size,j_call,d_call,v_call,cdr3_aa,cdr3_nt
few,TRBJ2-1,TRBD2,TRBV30,CAWRLAGEQNEQFF,TGTGCCTGGAGACTAGCGGGAGAACAGAATGAGCAGTTCTTC
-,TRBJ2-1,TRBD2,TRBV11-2,CASSPPGGEQFF,TGTGCCAGCAGCCCGCCGGGGGGTGAGCAGTTCTTC
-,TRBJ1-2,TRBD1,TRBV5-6,CASSWDRGIGPYGYTF,TGTGCCAGCAGCTGGGACAGGGGGATCGGCCCATATGGCTACACCTTC
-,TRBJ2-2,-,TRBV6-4,CASSDSRGPGGELFF,TGTGCCAGCAGTGACTCTCGGGGGCCTGGCGGGGAGCTGTTTTTT
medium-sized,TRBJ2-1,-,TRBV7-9,CASSSDRFRRNEQFF,TGTGCCAGCAGCTCTGACAGATTTAGAAGAAATGAGCAGTTCTTC
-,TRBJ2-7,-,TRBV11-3,CASSLASLYEQYF,TGTGCCAGCAGCTTAGCGTCCCTTTACGAGCAGTACTTC
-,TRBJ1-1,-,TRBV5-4,CASSLGLTNEAFF,TGTGCCAGCAGCCTCGGACTGACGAATGAAGCTTTCTTT
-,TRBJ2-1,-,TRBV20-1,CSAAFTEQFF,TGCAGTGCTGCCTTCACTGAGCAGTTCTTC
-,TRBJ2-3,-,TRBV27,CASSHHPDTQYF,TGTGCCAGCAGCCATCACCCGGATACGCAGTATTTT
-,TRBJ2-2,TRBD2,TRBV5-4,CASSEGLAPGELFF,TGTGCCAGCAGCGAGGGACTAGCCCCCGGGGAGCTGTTTTTT
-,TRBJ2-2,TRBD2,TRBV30,CAWSTGRAHTGELFF,TGTGCCTGGTCTACCGGGAGGGCCCACACCGGGGAGCTGTTTTTT
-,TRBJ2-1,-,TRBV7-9,CASSRGGQLEQFF,TGTGCCAGCAGCCGAGGGGGACAACTTGAGCAGTTCTTC
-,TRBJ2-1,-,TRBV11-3,CASSLSYYNEQFF,TGTGCCAGCAGCTTAAGTTACTACAATGAGCAGTTCTTC
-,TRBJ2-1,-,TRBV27,CASGLQFF,TGTGCCAGCGGATTACAGTTCTTC
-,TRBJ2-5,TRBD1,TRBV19,CASSSPGQGAWEQYF,TGTGCCAGTAGTTCTCCGGGACAGGGGGCGTGGGAGCAGTACTTC
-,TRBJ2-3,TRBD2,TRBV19,CASSWTSGSTDTQYF,TGTGCCAGTAGTTGGACTAGCGGGAGCACAGATACGCAGTATTTT
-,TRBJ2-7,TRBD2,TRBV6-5,CASSYAGAYEQYF,TGTGCCAGCAGTTACGCGGGAGCCTACGAGCAGTACTTC
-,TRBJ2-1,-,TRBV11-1,CASSPGLSYNEQFF,TGTGCCAGCAGTCCTGGACTCTCCTACAATGAGCAGTTCTTC
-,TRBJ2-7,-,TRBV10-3,CAISALLQRYEQYF,TGTGCCATCAGCGCCCTACTCCAACGCTACGAGCAGTACTTC
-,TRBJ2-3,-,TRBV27,CASSLRVVSTDTQYF,TGTGCCAGCAGTTTACGAGTTGTGAGCACAGATACGCAGTATTTT
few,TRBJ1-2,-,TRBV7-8,CASSPSSSSGYTF,TGTGCCAGCAGCCCCTCAAGTAGCTCTGGCTACACCTTC
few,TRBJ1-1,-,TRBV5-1,CASSLYPGNTEAFF,TGCGCCAGCAGCTTGTATCCGGGGAACACTGAAGCTTTCTTT
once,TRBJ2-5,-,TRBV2,CASEGGETQYF,TGTGCCAGCGAGGGGGGAGAGACCCAGTACTTC
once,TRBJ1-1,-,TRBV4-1,CASSQVRSLGQNTEAFF,TGCGCCAGCAGCCAAGTACGTTCCCTGGGACAGAACACTGAAGCTTTCTTT